Listed below are T cell receptor beta chains from one sample, sequenced in a study of T-cell memory formation after mild COVID-19. One entry per CDR3 protein, called by TCRdb with MiXCR from the 5' RACE reads. The sample holds 200,000 to 250,000 distinct CDR3 sequences; around 30% are singletons and the top ten take roughly 10%. Source material: PBMCs or a T cell subset sorted from them (not recorded which). These receptors were obtained from an adult woman who had mild COVID-19 (a few samples of this study predate the infection). Cell type and time point are not known. Both conserved end residues are part of each CDR3. D genes are given only for firm matches. For some rows the clone size is stated as once, few or many, or as a class when expanded; others skip it.

NA	TRBV12-3/TRBV12-4	NA	TRBJ2-3	CASSSPPETDTQYF	TGTGCCAGCAGTTCCCCACCCGAGACAGATACGCAGTATTTT
NA	TRBV7-8	few	TRBJ1-5	CASSFSGDQPQHF	TGTGCCAGCAGCTTTTCGGGGGATCAGCCCCAGCATTTT
NA	TRBV6-1	NA	TRBJ2-6	CAEAGESSGANVLTF	TGTGCCGAGGCAGGGGAGTCATCTGGGGCCAACGTCCTGACTTTC
TRBD1	TRBV12-3/TRBV12-4	NA	TRBJ2-5	CASSLSDRDQETQYF	TGTGCCAGCAGTTTATCCGACAGGGACCAAGAGACCCAGTACTTC
TRBD2	TRBV5-1	NA	TRBJ2-2	CASSSSGATGELFF	TGCGCCAGCAGCTCTAGCGGGGCCACCGGGGAGCTGTTTTTT
NA	TRBV27	NA	TRBJ2-7	CASSFTGIGEQYF	TGTGCCAGCAGTTTTACAGGGATAGGCGAGCAGTACTTC
NA	TRBV5-6	few	TRBJ2-7	CASSPDGIYDGQYF	TGTGCCAGCAGCCCCGATGGCATTTACGACGGGCAGTACTTC
NA	TRBV27	NA	TRBJ2-6	CASSSPSSHGANVLTF	TGTGCCAGCAGTTCCCCGAGCAGCCACGGCGCCAACGTCCTGACTTTC
NA	TRBV12-3/TRBV12-4	NA	TRBJ2-5	CASSTRLVEYF	TGTGCCAGCAGTACTCGACTGGTAGAGTACTTC
TRBD2	TRBV12-3/TRBV12-4	NA	TRBJ2-1	CASSGRTSGRAYNEQFF	TGTGCCAGCAGTGGCAGGACTAGCGGGAGGGCCTACAATGAGCAGTTCTTC
NA	TRBV29-1	few	TRBJ2-2	CSVHTGSGTGELFF	TGCAGCGTTCACACTGGGAGTGGCACCGGGGAGCTGTTTTTT
NA	TRBV6-2/TRBV6-3	few	TRBJ1-2	CASSYSVQYGYTF	TGTGCCAGCAGTTACTCCGTTCAATATGGCTACACCTTC
TRBD1	TRBV12-3/TRBV12-4	few	TRBJ1-1	CASSLTPGGSGEAFF	TGTGCCAGCAGTCTCACCCCAGGGGGTTCGGGTGAAGCTTTCTTT
NA	TRBV7-9	NA	TRBJ2-1	CASSLVLAGNNEQFF	TGTGCCAGCAGCTTAGTACTAGCCGGAAACAATGAGCAGTTCTTC
TRBD2	TRBV24-1	NA	TRBJ2-3	CATSDLGGGSTDTQYF	TGTGCCACCAGTGATTTAGGCGGGGGTAGCACAGATACGCAGTATTTT
TRBD2	TRBV5-1	few	TRBJ2-1	CASRPGTSGNNEQFF	TGCGCCAGCAGACCTGGGACTAGCGGAAACAATGAGCAGTTCTTC
NA	TRBV5-1	few	TRBJ2-6	CASSLVLGISGANVLTF	TGCGCCAGCAGCTTGGTTCTGGGGATCTCTGGGGCCAACGTCCTGACTTTC
NA	TRBV18	NA	TRBJ2-2	CASSPRQAQAGELFF	TGTGCCAGCTCACCACGGCAGGCTCAGGCCGGGGAGCTGTTTTTT
NA	TRBV5-1	NA	TRBJ2-5	CASSLVPGLSVETQYF	TGCGCCAGCAGCTTGGTCCCGGGGTTGTCTGTGGAGACCCAGTACTTC
NA	TRBV5-5	NA	TRBJ2-7	CASNPKQGGSSYEQYF	TGTGCCAGCAACCCCAAACAGGGTGGGAGCTCCTACGAGCAGTACTTC
NA	TRBV7-2	NA	TRBJ2-1	CASSTLVTSSYNEQFF	TGTGCCAGCAGCACCCTTGTAACGAGCTCCTACAATGAGCAGTTCTTC
TRBD1	TRBV19	NA	TRBJ2-7	CASSISPGQKFYEQYF	TGTGCCAGTAGTATATCCCCGGGACAGAAATTTTACGAGCAGTACTTC
NA	TRBV5-1	NA	TRBJ2-3	CASSLQDATDTQYF	TGCGCCAGCAGCTTGCAGGACGCTACAGATACGCAGTATTTT
TRBD2	TRBV6-5	NA	TRBJ2-3	CASRGLGRDTQYF	TGTGCCAGCAGGGGACTAGGGAGGGATACGCAGTATTTT
NA	TRBV10-2	few	TRBJ1-1	CASSELVFEAFF	TGCGCCAGCAGTGAGTTGGTTTTTGAAGCTTTCTTT
TRBD1	TRBV7-3	NA	TRBJ2-7	CASSTYRGEQYF	TGTGCCAGCAGCACTTACAGGGGGGAGCAGTACTTC
NA	TRBV11-3	NA	TRBJ1-6	CASSPETRHSPLHF	TGTGCCAGCAGCCCCGAGACTCGGCATTCACCCCTCCACTTT
NA	TRBV5-1	NA	TRBJ2-1	CASSLGFISTNTHNEQFF	TGCGCCAGCAGCTTGGGGTTTATATCTACCAACACACACAATGAGCAGTTCTTC
NA	TRBV5-6	NA	TRBJ2-7	CASSLAGSFYEQYF	TGTGCCAGCAGCTTGGCAGGGTCTTTCTACGAGCAGTACTTC
TRBD1	TRBV4-3	NA	TRBJ1-4	CASSQDSNRGDEKLFF	TGCGCCAGCAGCCAAGACAGCAACAGGGGGGATGAAAAACTGTTTTTT
NA	TRBV7-2	NA	TRBJ2-7	CASSSGRTFEQYF	TGTGCCAGCAGCTCCGGACGAACCTTCGAGCAGTACTTC
TRBD1	TRBV5-5	few	TRBJ1-4	CASSFRDSANEKLFF	TGTGCCAGCAGCTTCCGGGACAGTGCTAATGAAAAACTGTTTTTT
TRBD1	TRBV5-1	NA	TRBJ1-1	CASSLGTGGVTEAFF	TGCGCCAGCAGCTTGGGGACAGGGGGGGTCACTGAAGCTTTCTTT
NA	TRBV24-1	NA	TRBJ2-3	CATSDLSGADLGDTQYF	TGTGCCACCAGTGATTTGTCAGGGGCTGATCTCGGAGATACGCAGTATTTT
NA	TRBV7-8	NA	TRBJ2-1	CASSRAGTLKYNEQFF	TGTGCCAGCTCCCGCGCCGGGACTCTTAAATACAATGAGCAGTTCTTC
NA	TRBV5-5	NA	TRBJ2-3	CASSLNTSSDTQYF	TGTGCCAGCAGCTTGAATACTAGCTCGGATACGCAGTATTTT
NA	TRBV7-9	NA	TRBJ1-5	CASSLEYSNQPQHF	TGTGCCAGCAGCTTAGAGTATAGCAATCAGCCCCAGCATTTT
NA	TRBV24-1	few	TRBJ2-5	CATSDRAFSGQETQYF	TGTGCCACCAGTGATAGGGCCTTTAGCGGTCAAGAGACCCAGTACTTC
NA	TRBV2	NA	TRBJ1-5	CASSGRPYSNQPQHF	TGTGCCAGCAGTGGAAGGCCCTATAGCAATCAGCCCCAGCATTTT
NA	TRBV5-5	many	TRBJ2-3	CASSLVSDTQYF	TGTGCCAGCAGCTTGGTATCCGATACGCAGTATTTT
TRBD2	TRBV5-1	NA	TRBJ2-3	CASSSSGTSGDTQYF	TGCGCCAGCAGCTCGTCCGGGACTAGCGGAGATACGCAGTATTTT
NA	TRBV5-1	NA	TRBJ2-4	CASSFAPSDLAKNIQYF	TGTGCCAGCAGCTTTGCACCCAGTGACCTAGCCAAAAACATTCAGTACTTC
TRBD1	TRBV9	few	TRBJ2-1	CASNKQGASYNEQFF	TGTGCCAGCAACAAACAGGGGGCCTCCTACAATGAGCAGTTCTTC
NA	TRBV5-6	NA	TRBJ1-1	CASSLEFRQNTEAFF	TGTGCCAGCAGCTTGGAGTTCAGGCAGAACACTGAAGCTTTCTTT
NA	TRBV7-6	few	TRBJ2-2	CASSLIAGAAPGSCFF	NA
NA	TRBV12-3/TRBV12-4	few	TRBJ2-5	CASSLEGPHSQETQYF	TGTGCCAGCAGTTTAGAGGGGCCCCATTCCCAAGAGACCCAGTACTTC
TRBD1	TRBV5-1	few	TRBJ2-7	CASSSTGGGEQYF	TGCGCCAGCAGCTCGACAGGGGGAGGAGAGCAGTACTTC
NA	TRBV7-9	NA	TRBJ2-2	CASSFVGSGELFF	TGTGCCAGCAGCTTCGTGGGGTCCGGGGAGCTGTTTTTT
TRBD1	TRBV15	few	TRBJ2-1	CATSGRGLYNEQFF	TGTGCCACCAGCGGCAGGGGGTTATACAATGAGCAGTTCTTC
NA	TRBV12-3/TRBV12-4	many	TRBJ2-3	CASSSRFSPEGRTDTQYF	TGTGCCAGCAGTTCTCGATTTTCCCCGGAAGGTCGTACAGATACGCAGTATTTT
NA	TRBV7-2	few	TRBJ2-3	CASSLAFSNTQYF	TGTGCCAGCAGCTTAGCCTTTTCTAATACGCAGTATTTT
NA	TRBV9	NA	TRBJ2-1	CASSVVQFGDEQFF	TGTGCCAGCAGCGTAGTCCAATTCGGGGATGAGCAGTTCTTC
NA	TRBV11-3	NA	TRBJ1-1	CASSGQGSGTEAFF	TGTGCCAGCAGCGGCCAGGGTAGTGGTACTGAAGCTTTCTTT
TRBD2	TRBV5-1	few	TRBJ2-1	CASSFQRGAHNEQFF	TGCGCCAGCAGCTTCCAGCGGGGGGCCCACAATGAGCAGTTCTTC
TRBD2	TRBV4-1	NA	TRBJ2-7	CASSQGLAGDLSYEQYF	TGCGCCAGCAGCCAAGGACTAGCGGGGGACCTCTCCTACGAGCAGTACTTC
NA	TRBV7-3	few	TRBJ2-2	CASSASPTGELFF	TGTGCCAGCAGCGCCAGTCCCACCGGGGAGCTGTTTTTT
NA	TRBV20-1	NA	TRBJ2-7	CSARGQSSYEQYF	TGCAGTGCTAGAGGTCAGAGCTCCTACGAGCAGTACTTC
TRBD2	TRBV5-5	few	TRBJ2-5	CASSLLLLAGGSETQYF	TGTGCCAGCAGCTTGCTCCTACTAGCGGGGGGTTCGGAGACCCAGTACTTC
NA	TRBV12-1	NA	TRBJ1-5	CASIGRAARGCNQPQHF	TGTGCCAGCATAGGGAGGGCAGCCCGGGGCTGCAATCAGCCCCAGCATTTT